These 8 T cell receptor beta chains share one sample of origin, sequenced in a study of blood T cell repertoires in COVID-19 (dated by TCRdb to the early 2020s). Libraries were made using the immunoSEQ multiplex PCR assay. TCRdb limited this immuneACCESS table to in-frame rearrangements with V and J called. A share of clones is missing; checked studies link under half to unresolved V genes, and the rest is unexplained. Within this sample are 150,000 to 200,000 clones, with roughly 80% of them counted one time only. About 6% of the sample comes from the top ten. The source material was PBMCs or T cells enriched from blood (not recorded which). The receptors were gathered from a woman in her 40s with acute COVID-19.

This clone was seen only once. CDR3 loop: CASSFTGDHQPQHF. The CDR3 DNA reads as TGTGCCAGCAGCTTCACAGGTGACCATCAGCCCCAGCATTTT. The chain carries TRBV7-9 and TRBJ1-5; D is perhaps TRBD1 (5 bases). The V end lost 3 bases, the J end lost 5 bases, and 11 bases lay between the germline ends. Looked up from germline, CDR1 is SEHNR and CDR2 is FQNEAQ (reference sequence). CDR3 length: 14 residues.

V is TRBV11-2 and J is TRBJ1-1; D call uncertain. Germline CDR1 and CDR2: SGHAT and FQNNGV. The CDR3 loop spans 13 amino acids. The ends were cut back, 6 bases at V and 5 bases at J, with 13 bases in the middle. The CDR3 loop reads CASRRTGRTEAFF. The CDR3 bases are TGTGCCAGCAGAAGAACGGGGAGGACTGAAGCTTTCTTT.

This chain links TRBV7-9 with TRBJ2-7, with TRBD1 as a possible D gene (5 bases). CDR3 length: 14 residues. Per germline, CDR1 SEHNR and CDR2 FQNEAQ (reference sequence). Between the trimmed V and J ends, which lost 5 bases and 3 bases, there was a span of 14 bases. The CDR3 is CASSPGIPNYEQYF. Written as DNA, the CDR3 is TGTGCCAGCAGCCCAGGGATACCCAACTACGAGCAGTACTTC. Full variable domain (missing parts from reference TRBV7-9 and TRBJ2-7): DTGVSQNPRHKITKRGQNVTFRCDPISEHNRLYWYRQTLGQGPEFLTYFQNEAQLEKSRLLSDRFSAERPKGSFSTLEIQRTEQGDSAMYLCASSPGIPNYEQYFGPGTRLTVT.

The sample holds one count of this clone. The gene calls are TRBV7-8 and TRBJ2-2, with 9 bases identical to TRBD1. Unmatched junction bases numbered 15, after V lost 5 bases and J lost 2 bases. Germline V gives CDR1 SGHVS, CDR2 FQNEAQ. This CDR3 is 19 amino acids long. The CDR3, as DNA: TGTGCCAGCAGCGCCACTACAGGGGGCCTATTTCAAAACACCGGGGAGCTGTTTTTT. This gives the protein CASSATTGGLFQNTGELFF.

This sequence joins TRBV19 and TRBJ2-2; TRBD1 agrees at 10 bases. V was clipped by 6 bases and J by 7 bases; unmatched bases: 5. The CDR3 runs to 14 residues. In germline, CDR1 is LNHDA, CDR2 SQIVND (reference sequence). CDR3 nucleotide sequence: TGTGCCAGTAGCCGGGACAGGGGTGGCGGGGAGCTGTTTTTT. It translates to CASSRDRGGGELFF.

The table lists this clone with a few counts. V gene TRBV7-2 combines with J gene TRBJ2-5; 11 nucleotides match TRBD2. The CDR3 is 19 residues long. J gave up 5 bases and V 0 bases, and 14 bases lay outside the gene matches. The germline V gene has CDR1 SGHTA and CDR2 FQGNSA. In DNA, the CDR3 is TGTGCCAGCAGCTTAGCAACTCGATATAGCGGGAGGGCCCGGGAGACCCAGTACTTC. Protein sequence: CASSLATRYSGRARETQYF.

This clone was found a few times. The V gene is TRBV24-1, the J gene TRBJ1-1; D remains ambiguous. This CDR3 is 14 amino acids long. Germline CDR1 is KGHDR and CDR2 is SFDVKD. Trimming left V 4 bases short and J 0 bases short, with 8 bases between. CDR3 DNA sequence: TGTGCCACCAGTGACGGTGCCATGAACACTGAAGCTTTCTTT. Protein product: CATSDGAMNTEAFF.

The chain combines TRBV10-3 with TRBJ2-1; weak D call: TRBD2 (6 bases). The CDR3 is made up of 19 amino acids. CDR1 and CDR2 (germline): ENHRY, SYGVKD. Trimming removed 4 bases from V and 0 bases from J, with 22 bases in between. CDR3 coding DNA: TGTGCCATCAGTGCCTGGAGGGACTCATCGTCGAGCTCCTACAATGAGCAGTTCTTC. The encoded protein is CAISAWRDSSSSSYNEQFF.